Each of the 7 T cell receptor beta chains below was sequenced from the same sample in a study of shared clonotypes between healthy human individuals. Sequenced by immunoSEQ multiplex PCR; TCRdb stores in-frame clones only, minus some. This repertoire shows roughly 2.1 million clones, about 93% found once; its top ten account for roughly 1.8%. Terminally differentiated effector memory CD45RA+ cells were left out of the naive CD8 fraction, which was CD45RO-negative and positively selected for CCR7. Sequencing used naive CD8+ T cells from PBMCs. Source of these receptors: a man in his late teens or twenties in good health. Some clones in this sample may be carry-over from other donors' samples.

The chain couples TRBV2 to TRBJ2-1; D is possibly TRBD2 (5 bases). Trimming cost V 7 bases and J 6 bases, with 10 bases left between them. The CDR3 length is 12 residues. CDR1 is SNHLY, CDR2 FYNNEI, per germline. The CDR3 spells CASTPSSNEQFF. CDR3 in DNA: TGTGCCAGCACCCCTAGCAGCAATGAGCAGTTCTTC.

The V and J genes are TRBV27 and TRBJ2-7; 7 nucleotides align to TRBD1. Germline V lookup: CDR1 MNHEY, CDR2 SMNVEV (reference sequence). The ends lost 0 bases at V and 6 bases at J; junction bases unmatched: 5. This CDR3 comprises 14 residues. The chain's CDR3 is CASSLSHRGSEQYF. The CDR3 bases are TGTGCCAGCAGTTTATCTCACAGGGGCTCCGAGCAGTACTTC.

V and J are TRBV4-2 and TRBJ2-1; TRBD2 matches 8 bases. CDR3 size: 17 residues. Germline V CDR1 and CDR2: LGHNA, YNFKEQ. V trimming: 1 base; J trimming: 4 bases; junction bases outside the gene matches: 9. CDR3 in amino acids: CASSQAHPGGAYNEQFF. The CDR3, as DNA: TGTGCCAGCAGCCAAGCTCATCCGGGAGGGGCTTACAATGAGCAGTTCTTC.

This rearrangement joins TRBV10-3 to TRBJ1-4; 10 bases fit TRBD1. The junction had 6 bases not matched to a gene; V was cut back by 3 bases and J by 5 bases. CDR3 length: 16 residues. CDR1 and CDR2 (germline): ENHRY, SYGVKD. CDR3 sequence (DNA): TGTGCCATCAGTGAAGGCGGGACAGGGGAAAATGAAAAACTGTTTTTT. It translates to CAISEGGTGENEKLFF.

This clone was detected once. The chain links TRBV30 to TRBJ1-2; 8 bases agree with TRBD1. V was pared by 5 bases and J by 4 bases, with 6 bases of the junction left unmatched. This CDR3 is built from 13 residues. CDR1 and CDR2 (germline): GTSNPN, SVGIG (reference sequence). CDR3 sequence: CAWGQGGGYGYTF. The CDR3 region has the DNA TGTGCCTGGGGACAGGGCGGGGGCTATGGCTACACCTTC.

Comment on this clone: The same CDR3 arises from other DNA sequences in this sample as well. The CDR3 loop is CASSQSGSSYEQYF. The DNA of the CDR3 is TGTGCCAGCAGTCAAAGCGGGAGTTCCTACGAGCAGTACTTC. This chain joins TRBV28 and TRBJ2-7; the match to TRBD2 covers 8 bases. Trimming removed 5 bases from V and 1 base from J; junction bases left unmatched: 4. Germline values: CDR1 MDHEN, CDR2 SYDVKM. This CDR3 contains 14 residues.

This chain uses TRBV28 with TRBJ2-7, with D hard to call. The V end lost 3 bases, the J end lost 2 bases, and 11 bases lay between the germline ends. Germline loops: CDR1 MDHEN, CDR2 SYDVKM. CDR3 length: 14 amino acids. The chain's CDR3 is CASSFGVPTYEQYF. In DNA, the CDR3 is TGTGCCAGCAGTTTTGGCGTTCCTACCTACGAGCAGTACTTC.